This T cell receptor beta chain was found in a study of CD4 T cells in relation to SARS-CoV-2 and coronaviruses. Notes on the study in general: Culture-expanded clones reflect memory recall rather than primary priming during culture.

This clone was seen just once. Its antigen is undetermined. Profiled with immunoSEQ multiplex PCR; TCRdb holds only in-frame clones, not every one. The sample records about 59,000 clones, approximately 90% being singletons. Germline CDR1 reads MNHEY; CDR2 reads SVGAGI. This CDR3 has 14 residues. Trimming shortened V by 8 bases and J by 1 base, and 11 bases separated the two germline ends. CD4+ T cells from unexposed donors were obtained before the COVID-19 pandemic (2011-2018). This chain links TRBV6-5 with TRBJ2-2, with D hard to call. This TCR came from a human donor in good health. Material: memory CD4+ T cells from PBMCs. CDR3 coding DNA: TGTGCCAGCGCTTTCTTCGGGAACACCGGGGAGCTGTTTTTT. Its translation is CASAFFGNTGELFF.